A selection of T cell receptor beta chains follows, all from one sample in a study of T cells in Graves' hyperthyroidism and ophthalmopathy. TCRdb fed the multiplex PCR reads into MiXCR, producing one record per CDR3 protein. Of over 45,000 distinct CDR3 sequences in the sample, less than 50% are singletons; the top ten hold around an eighth. The sequencing sample was made of blood. Receptors were obtained from a woman in her 30s with Graves' ophthalmopathy. Both conserved end residues are part of each CDR3. Fields, in order: clone size, V gene, CDR3 length, D gene, J gene, CDR3 DNA, CDR3 protein. A D gene is named only where the DNA matches it firmly. Clone size appears in some rows only: once, few, many, or a class for an expanded clone.

NA	TRBV24-1	13	TRBD1	TRBJ1-2	TGTGCCACCAGTGAGTCGGACAGGGATGGCTACACCTTC	CATSESDRDGYTF
many	TRBV19	15	TRBD1	TRBJ1-2	TGTGCCAGTAGTATCGGACAGGGGCGGCTCTATGGCTACACCTTC	CASSIGQGRLYGYTF
many	TRBV9	11	NA	TRBJ2-1	TGTGCCAGCAGCGGTTGGGGGGAGCAGTTCTTC	CASSGWGEQFF
NA	TRBV15	14	NA	TRBJ1-1	TGTGCCACCAGCAGAGTGGGGGGATACACTGAAGCTTTCTTT	CATSRVGGYTEAFF
many	TRBV10-1	14	NA	TRBJ2-1	TGCGCCAGCAGCTCAACGACAGGCTACAATGAGCAGTTCTTC	CASSSTTGYNEQFF
NA	TRBV27	16	TRBD1	TRBJ2-7	TGTGCCAGCAGTTCCTTGCTCGGGACAGCCATCTACGAGCAGTACTTC	CASSSLLGTAIYEQYF
NA	TRBV2	15	NA	TRBJ1-2	TGTGCCAGCAGTGAAGCGGGGAAAGGGGCCTATGGCTACACCTTC	CASSEAGKGAYGYTF
many	TRBV3-1	15	TRBD1	TRBJ2-1	TGTGCCAGCAGCCACCGGGACAGGGGCTACAATGAGCAGTTCTTC	CASSHRDRGYNEQFF
NA	TRBV10-3	16	NA	TRBJ1-5	TGTGCCATCAAGGGTGTATTCAGCGGGAATCAAGAGACCCAGCATTTT	CAIKGVFSGNQETQHF
many	TRBV5-1	14	NA	TRBJ1-1	TGCGCCAGCAGCAGGACACTGATGAACACTGAAGCTTTCTTT	CASSRTLMNTEAFF